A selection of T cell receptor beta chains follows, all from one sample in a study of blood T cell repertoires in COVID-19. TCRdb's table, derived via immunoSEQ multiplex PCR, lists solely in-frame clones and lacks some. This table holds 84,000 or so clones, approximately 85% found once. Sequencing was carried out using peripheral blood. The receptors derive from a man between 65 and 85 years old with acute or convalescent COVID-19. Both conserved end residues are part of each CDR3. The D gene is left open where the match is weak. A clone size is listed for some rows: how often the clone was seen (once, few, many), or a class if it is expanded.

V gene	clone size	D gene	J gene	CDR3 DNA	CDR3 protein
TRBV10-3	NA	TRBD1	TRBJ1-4	TGTGCCATCAGCTCCGACAGGGGGCCGGACGAAAAACTGTTTTTT	CAISSDRGPDEKLFF
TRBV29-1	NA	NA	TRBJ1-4	TGCAGCGTTGAAGGGTGGGGGGGCCGAGAAAAACTGTTTTTT	CSVEGWGGREKLFF
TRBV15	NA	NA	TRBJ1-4	TGTGCCACCAGCAGAGATCGTGAGCGGTGGGGAAAACTGTTTTTT	CATSRDRERWGKLFF
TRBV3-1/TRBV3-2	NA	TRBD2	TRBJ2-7	TGTGCCAGCAGCAAGACCCCCGGGACTAGAGGAAACTTC	CASSKTPGTRGNF
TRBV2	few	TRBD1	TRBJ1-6	TGTGCCAGCACCGAACCCCTAAAGGGACAGGGGAATTCACCCCTCCACTTT	CASTEPLKGQGNSPLHF
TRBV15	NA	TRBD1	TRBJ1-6	TGTGCCACCAGCAGAGCGGGATGGACAGGGGATAATTCACCCCTCCACTTT	CATSRAGWTGDNSPLHF
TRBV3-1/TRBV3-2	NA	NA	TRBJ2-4	TGTGCCAGCAGCCAATTCAGCGGAGCCAAAAACATTCAGTACTTC	CASSQFSGAKNIQYF
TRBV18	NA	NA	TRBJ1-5	TGTGCCAGCTCCCTAGATCCAAGCAATCAGCCCCAGCATTTT	CASSLDPSNQPQHF
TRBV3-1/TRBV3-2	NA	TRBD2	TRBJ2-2	TGTGCCAGCAGCCCTTTAGCTTTGGCGGGAGTAACGAACACCGGGGAGCTGTTTTTT	CASSPLALAGVTNTGELFF
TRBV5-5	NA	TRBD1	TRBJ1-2	TGTGCCAGCGGACCATCTAGTTTCAGGGGGTATCACTATGGCTACACCTTC	CASGPSSFRGYHYGYTF
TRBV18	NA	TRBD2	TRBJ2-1	TGTGCCAGCTCACCACCGGCGGGAGGTCAAAACAATGAGCAGTTCTTC	CASSPPAGGQNNEQFF